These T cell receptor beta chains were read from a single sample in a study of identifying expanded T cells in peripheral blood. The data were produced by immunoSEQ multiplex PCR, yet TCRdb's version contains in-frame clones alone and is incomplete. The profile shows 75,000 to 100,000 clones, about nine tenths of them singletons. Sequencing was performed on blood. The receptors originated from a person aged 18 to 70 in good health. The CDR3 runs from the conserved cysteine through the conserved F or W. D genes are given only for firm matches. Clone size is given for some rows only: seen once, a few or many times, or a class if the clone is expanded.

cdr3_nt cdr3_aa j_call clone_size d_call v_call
TGTGCCAGTAGCCCGACCCAACTCTATGGCTACACCTTC CASSPTQLYGYTF TRBJ1-2 . . TRBV19
TGTGCCAGCAGCCACGACAGGGTGGGTACCTACGAGCAGTACTTC CASSHDRVGTYEQYF TRBJ2-7 . TRBD1 TRBV6-5
TGTGCCAGCAGTGAAGCCGGGACTATCTTGGTTGGGGAGACCCAGTACTTC CASSEAGTILVGETQYF TRBJ2-5 . TRBD2 TRBV2
TGTGCCAGCAGTTACTCCGACAGGGAGACCCAGTACTTC CASSYSDRETQYF TRBJ2-5 . . TRBV6-5
TGCGCCAGCAGCCGAAGTAGGGTCGATGGGGGCACTGAAGCTTTCTTT CASSRSRVDGGTEAFF TRBJ1-1 . . TRBV4-1
TGTGCCAGCAGCGCCGGGACAATCGCCTATGGCTACACCTTC CASSAGTIAYGYTF TRBJ1-2 . . TRBV9
TGTGCCAGCAGCCCGACAGGGACTAATGAAAAACTGTTTTTT CASSPTGTNEKLFF TRBJ1-4 . TRBD1 TRBV28
TGTGCCAGCAGCTCCCGATCAGGACAGGGAAGCAATCAGCCCCAGCATTTT CASSSRSGQGSNQPQHF TRBJ1-5 . TRBD1 TRBV7-2
TGTGCCTGGAGTGTACGGGTTGGCACTGAAGCTTTCTTT CAWSVRVGTEAFF TRBJ1-1 . . TRBV30
TGTGCCAGCAGCTGGAGGGAGAACACTGAAGCTTTCTTT CASSWRENTEAFF TRBJ1-1 . . TRBV5-4
TGTGCCAGCAGCTTGGAAAGTAACACGGGAAAACTGTTTTTT CASSLESNTGKLFF TRBJ1-4 . . TRBV7-2
TGTGCCAGCAGCTTGGGGGCGACTGATTACAATGAGCAGTTCTTC CASSLGATDYNEQFF TRBJ2-1 . . TRBV5-8
TGCGCCAGCAGCAAGGGCTTGGTGGGATTTAGCACAGATACGCAGTATTTT CASSKGLVGFSTDTQYF TRBJ2-3 . . TRBV4-3
TGTGCCATCAGTGGAAAATCAGGGGGCGCGTACGAGCAGTACTTC CAISGKSGGAYEQYF TRBJ2-7 . TRBD1 TRBV6-5
TGTGCCAGCAGCCCACCCCCTGAGTTCGGGGGCGACTATGGCTACACCTTT CASSPPPEFGGDYGYTF TRBJ1-2 . . TRBV5-4
TGTGCCAGCTCACCGAAGGCTCTCCTCGGCCACGAGCAGTACTTC CASSPKALLGHEQYF TRBJ2-7 . . TRBV18
TGTGCCAGCAGCTTGGGAATAGCGGGCGGAGAGACCCAGTACTTC CASSLGIAGGETQYF TRBJ2-5 . TRBD2 TRBV5-4
TGTGTCAGCAGCTTGGTCTGGGGGACAGGGAACACTGAAGCTTTCTTT CVSSLVWGTGNTEAFF TRBJ1-1 once TRBD1 TRBV5-4
TGTGCCAGCAGCCTCCAGGCAGGGTACGAGCAGTACTTC CASSLQAGYEQYF TRBJ2-7 . . TRBV11-3
TGTGCCACCAGCCGGACTGGACAGGGGAGAAACATTCAGTACTTC CATSRTGQGRNIQYF TRBJ2-4 . TRBD1 TRBV15
TGTGCCAGCAGTGGGGGACGGGATCAGCCCCAGCATTTT CASSGGRDQPQHF TRBJ1-5 . . TRBV28
TGTGCCAGCAGTCCTTCCCCGGGTGGAAACACCATATATTTT CASSPSPGGNTIYF TRBJ1-3 . . TRBV2
TGCGCCAGCAGATACGAAAGCTTAGCGGGGACAGATACGCAGTATTTT CASRYESLAGTDTQYF TRBJ2-3 . TRBD2 TRBV5-1
TGCGCCAGCAGCCAAGGGGACATCTATGGCTACACCTTC CASSQGDIYGYTF TRBJ1-2 . . TRBV4-3
TGTGCCAGCAGTCCCCGATTTCTCGGGGACAATGAGCAGTTCTTC CASSPRFLGDNEQFF TRBJ2-1 . . TRBV27
TGTGCCAGCAGATGGGACCGAGGAACCTACGAGCAGTACTTC CASRWDRGTYEQYF TRBJ2-7 . . TRBV6-1